This T cell receptor (beta chain) comes out of a study of cytomegalovirus exposure and HLA in healthy donors. Study results and caveats: Later analysis demonstrated an association between a missense DCLRE1C variant and TCR beta V- and J-gene trimming.

J lost 7 bases, V lost 5 bases, and 12 bases had no gene match. This CDR3 comprises 15 residues. The germline V gene has CDR1 SGHTA and CDR2 FQGNSA. Vbeta (60) and Jbeta (13) primers were used in the PCR. The repertoire was sequenced with immunoSEQ multiplex PCR; TCRdb's copy has only in-frame clones and lacks some. This table holds roughly 100,000 clones, nearly 80% found once. This clone was counted once. Its antigen is unidentified. The source material was PBMCs. The receptor was isolated from a man aged 25 to 40 in good health and CMV-seronegative. The chain joins TRBV7-2 to TRBJ2-5, with TRBD2 matching over 8 bases. The CDR3 coding sequence is TGTGCCAGCAGCACCCCTAGCGGGTCCTTCGGGACCCAGTACTTC. As protein: CASSTPSGSFGTQYF.